This T cell receptor beta chain was obtained from a study of T cell responses to AZD1222 COVID-19 vaccine. Study information: Second-dose intervals of approximately 4 or approximately 12 weeks were pooled. Study observations and caveats: White British donors predominated, females outnumbered males, and clonal diversity was possibly underestimated. Across the whole spike, CD4 TCRs peaked at regions 160-218 and 743-854.

This clone was recorded only once. Antigen specificity is unknown. Measured with immunoSEQ multiplex PCR; TCRdb has only the in-frame clones, and not every one. The table has about 95,000 clones, 85% to 90% seen once. The clonotype originates from an adult in good health. The material sequenced was peripheral blood, taken on day 0 of AZD1222 vaccination.

The CDR3 DNA is TGTGCCAGCAGACCCGCCCAAAGTAGCATTCAGTACTTC. Translating gives CASRPAQSSIQYF. V and J are TRBV27 and TRBJ2-4, with D unresolved. V was shortened by 6 bases and J by 9 bases, with 15 bases between the two germline ends. CDR3 length: 13 amino acids. The germline V gene encodes CDR1 MNHEY and CDR2 SMNVEV (reference sequence).